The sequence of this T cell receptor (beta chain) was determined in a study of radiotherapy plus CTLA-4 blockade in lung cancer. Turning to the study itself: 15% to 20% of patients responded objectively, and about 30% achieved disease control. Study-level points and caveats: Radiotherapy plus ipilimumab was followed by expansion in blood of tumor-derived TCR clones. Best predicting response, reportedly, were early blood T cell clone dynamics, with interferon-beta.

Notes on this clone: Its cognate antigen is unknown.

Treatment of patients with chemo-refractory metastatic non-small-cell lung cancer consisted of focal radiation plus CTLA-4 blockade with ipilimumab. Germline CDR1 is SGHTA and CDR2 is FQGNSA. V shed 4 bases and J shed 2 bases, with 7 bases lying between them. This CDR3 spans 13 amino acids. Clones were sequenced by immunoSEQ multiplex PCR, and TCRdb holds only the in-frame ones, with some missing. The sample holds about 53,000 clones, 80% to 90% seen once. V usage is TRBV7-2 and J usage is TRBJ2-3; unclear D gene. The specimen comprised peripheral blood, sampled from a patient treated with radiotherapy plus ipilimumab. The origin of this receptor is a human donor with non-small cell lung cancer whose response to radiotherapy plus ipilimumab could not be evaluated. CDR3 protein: CASSSWPTDTQYF. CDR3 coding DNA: TGTGCCAGCAGCTCCTGGCCCACAGATACGCAGTATTTT.